The clone carrying this TCR beta chain was picked up a small number of times. The antigen is undetermined. The data are from a study of beta chain features in type 1 diabetes. Study-level findings and limits: It was possible that PCR favored shorter templates, equally so in patients and controls. In cDNA sequencing, cells with high TCR expression could be over-represented. All four CD4+ subsets of Type 1 diabetes patients contained TCRB CDR3s that were moderately but significantly shorter.

Expressed TCRB transcripts were sequenced, since all the RNA that had been isolated was reverse transcribed. Measured with immunoSEQ multiplex PCR; TCRdb has only the in-frame clones, and not every one. The profile shows 350,000 to 450,000 clones, roughly 14% of them singletons. Via CD45RO/CCR7/CD25/CD127/CD95/CD27, cells of the CD4+ naive, central memory, regulatory and stem cell-like memory subsets were sorted. Germline V gives CDR1 MGHDK, CDR2 SYGVNS. Germline trimming cut 4 bases from V and 4 bases from J; bases unmatched to any gene: 4. The CDR3 totals 15 residues. The TCR was taken from a man aged 30 to 45 in good health. The chain has TRBV25-1 and TRBJ2-1; 10 nucleotides match TRBD2. Sequenced sample: naive CD4+ T cells from blood. This CDR3 reads CASSARTSGYNEQFF. CDR3 bases: TGTGCCAGCAGTGCCCGGACTAGCGGTTACAATGAGCAGTTCTTC.